Here is one T cell receptor (beta chain) with its context. What it recognizes is unknown. Via MiXCR, TCRdb re-called the 5' RACE reads, giving one row per CDR3 protein. The data contain 400,000 to 450,000 distinct CDR3 sequences, over 15% of them singletons. The data were taken from a study of T cells after yellow fever vaccination. Whole-study results and caveats: Relatively few clonotypes were ones that appeared in both CD4 and CD8 compartments.

V was clipped by 1 base and J by 3 bases, with 10 bases between them. This CDR3 spans 15 amino acids. Germline V gene lookup returns CDR1 SEHNR and CDR2 FQNEAQ (reference sequence). This receptor was obtained from a man aged 18 to 29 who received the YFV17D yellow fever vaccine. The V and J genes are TRBV7-9 and TRBJ1-5, with D tentatively TRBD1 (5 bases). The sample in question was PBMCs, obtained before the yellow fever booster vaccination. This CDR3 reads CASSLVGGFNQPQHF. DNA of the CDR3: TGTGCCAGCAGCTTAGTTGGGGGGTTCAATCAGCCCCAGCATTTT.